These 27 T cell receptor beta chains came from one sample sequenced in a study of cytomegalovirus exposure and HLA in healthy donors (dated by TCRdb to 2015 to 2018). Libraries were constructed by the immunoSEQ multiplex PCR assay. For the multiplex PCR, a mixture combining 60 forward primers for TCR Vbeta segments and 13 reverse primers for TCR Jbeta segments was used. TCRdb's version of the immuneACCESS table is confined to in-frame rearrangements and falls short of the full clone set. An unresolved V gene accounts for under half of the shortfall where checked; the remainder is of unknown origin. The sample table records some 200,000 clones; 65% to 85% of these occur just once. 0.71% of the sample goes to the ten largest clones. Sequencing was done on a sample of PBMCs. All receptors derive from a boy aged 2 to 9 in good health and CMV-seronegative.

This rearrangement joins TRBV5-1 to TRBJ2-7; D possibly corresponds to TRBD2 (6 bases). The V end lost 3 bases, the J end lost 4 bases, and 14 bases lay between the germline ends. In germline, CDR1 is SGHRS, CDR2 YFSETQ. The CDR3 runs 14 residues. CDR3 sequence: CASSSGTGDYEQYF. In nucleotides, the CDR3 is TGCGCCAGCAGCTCGGGGACGGGGGATTACGAGCAGTACTTC. Combining the CDR3 with reference TRBV5-1 and TRBJ2-7 gives the whole variable domain KAGVTQTPRYLIKTRGQQVTLSCSPISGHRSVSWYQQTPGQGLQFLFEYFSETQRNKGNFPGRFSGRQFSNSRSEMNVSTLELGDSALYLCASSSGTGDYEQYFGPGTRLTVT.

The rearrangement uses TRBV25-1 and TRBJ2-7, with D possibly being TRBD2 (6 bases). The length of the CDR3 is 15 residues. V lost 4 bases and J lost 0, with 13 bases in between. The V gene's germline CDR1 is MGHDK and CDR2 SYGVNS. The CDR3 region has the DNA TGTGCCAGCAGTGGACCCGGGAGCCTCTCCTACGAGCAGTACTTC. Translation: CASSGPGSLSYEQYF.

The chain recombines TRBV5-4 with TRBJ1-1; D is possibly TRBD1 (6 bases). The V end lost 4 bases, the J end lost 1 base, and 11 bases lay between the germline ends. CDR1 is SGHNT and CDR2 is YYREEE in the germline V gene (reference sequence). This CDR3 has 14 amino acids. CDR3 nucleotide sequence: TGTGCCAGCAGCAGGGAACAGGGGAACACTGAAGCTTTCTTT. Its protein is CASSREQGNTEAFF.

The V call is TRBV9, the J call TRBJ1-3, with D perhaps TRBD1 (6 bases). V was shortened by 0 bases and J by 2 bases, with 12 bases between the two germline ends. This CDR3 contains 16 residues. Germline loops: CDR1 SGDLS, CDR2 YYNGEE. The CDR3 DNA reads TGTGCCAGCAGCGTAGGGGGGCCAAAGGCTGGAAACACCATATATTTT. It encodes CASSVGGPKAGNTIYF.

This chain links TRBV5-6 with TRBJ2-7; 9 bases agree with TRBD2. V gave up 5 bases and J gave up 5 bases; unmatched junction bases: 8. The length of the CDR3 is 14 residues. Per germline, CDR1 SGHDT and CDR2 YYEEEE. CDR3 bases: TGTGCCAGCAGTCATGGACTAGCGCGGGACGAGCAGTACTTC. Translating gives CASSHGLARDEQYF.

V gene TRBV30 combines with J gene TRBJ1-6, with no clear D. Per germline, CDR1 GTSNPN and CDR2 SVGIG (reference sequence). The CDR3 extends over 13 amino acids. V lost 1 base and J lost 8, with 9 bases in between. Here the CDR3 DNA reads TGTGCCTGGAGTGCGGGGTTGGATTCACCCCTCCACTTT. This translates into CAWSAGLDSPLHF.

This chain joins TRBV18 and TRBJ1-2; 9 bases match TRBD1. Unmatched junction bases numbered 3, after V lost 1 base and J lost 0 bases. CDR1 and CDR2 from the germline V gene are KGHSH and LQKENI. The CDR3 consists of 16 residues. The CDR3 region has the DNA TGTGCCAGCTCACCACTTAGGACAGGGGCTAACTATGGCTACACCTTC. It specifies CASSPLRTGANYGYTF.

This clone has just one count. The rearrangement uses TRBV2 and TRBJ2-1; 8 nucleotides match TRBD1. Germline CDR1 SNHLY, CDR2 FYNNEI. This CDR3 has 16 residues. V lost 6 bases and J lost 3; bases outside the gene matches: 10. CDR3: CASSQLPGQVYNEQFF. CDR3 sequence (DNA): TGTGCCAGCAGCCAACTACCGGGACAGGTCTACAATGAGCAGTTCTTC.

Here the CDR3 reads CASKRRQDNEQFF. CDR3 sequence (DNA): TGTGCCAGCAAAAGAAGACAGGATAATGAGCAGTTCTTC. The chain employs TRBV2 and TRBJ2-1; possibly TRBD1 for D (6 bases). Looked up from germline, CDR1 is SNHLY and CDR2 is FYNNEI. The CDR3 has 13 residues. The V end lost 7 bases, the J end lost 7 bases, and 14 bases lay between the germline ends. Supplemented by reference TRBV2 and TRBJ2-1, the full variable domain reads EPEVTQTPSHQVTQMGQEVILRCVPISNHLYFYWYRQILGQKVEFLVSFYNNEISEKSEIFDDQFSVERPDGSNFTLKIRSTKLEDSAMYFCASKRRQDNEQFFGPGTRLTVL.

The chain employs TRBV25-1 and TRBJ2-7; D perhaps matches TRBD2 (5 bases). This CDR3 has 15 amino acids. CDR1 is MGHDK and CDR2 is SYGVNS in the germline V gene. Trimming removed 4 bases at V and 2 bases at J, with 15 bases between. CDR3 nucleotides: TGTGCCAGCAGTGTTCCGGGGAATGGGGCCTACGAGCAGTACTTC. Residues: CASSVPGNGAYEQYF.

This clone has just a few counts. The J gene is TRBJ2-5, the V gene TRBV23-1; TRBD1 matches at 8 bases. TRBV23-1 is recorded as an ORF, its role being uncertain. J was trimmed by 3 bases and V by 3 bases; bases with no gene match: 6. The CDR3 has 15 amino acids. The CDR3 sequence: CASSQNRGNEETQYF. CDR3 coding DNA: TGCGCCAGCAGTCAGAACAGGGGGAACGAAGAGACCCAGTACTTC.

The V and J genes are TRBV6-1 and TRBJ2-2; 7 bases match TRBD1. Germline V lookup: CDR1 MNHNS, CDR2 SASEGT. J lost 5 bases, V lost 6 bases, and 6 bases had no gene match. The CDR3 runs to 14 residues. The CDR3 spells CASRDRSLTGELFF. In DNA, the CDR3 is TGTGCCAGCAGGGACAGGTCTCTGACCGGGGAGCTGTTTTTT.

The rearrangement uses TRBV9 and TRBJ2-3; 7 nucleotides align to TRBD2. Losses at the gene ends were 4 bases for V and 0 bases for J; bases not matched to a gene: 8. The CDR3 has 16 amino acids. Germline CDR1 is SGDLS and CDR2 is YYNGEE. This CDR3 is CASSILADPSTDTQYF. The CDR3 nucleotides are TGTGCCAGCAGCATTCTAGCGGACCCAAGCACAGATACGCAGTATTTT. The variable domain in full, with the rest retrieved from reference TRBV9 and TRBJ2-3, is DSGVTQTPKHLITATGQRVTLRCSPRSGDLSVYWYQQSLDQGLQFLIQYYNGEERAKGNILERFSAQQFPDLHSELNLSSLELGDSALYFCASSILADPSTDTQYFGPGTRLTVL.

This clone was seen once. The chain uses TRBV9 and TRBJ2-7; TRBD1 matches 7 bases. Germline CDR1 reads SGDLS; CDR2 reads YYNGEE. This CDR3 contains 15 residues. V lost 2 bases, J lost 1 base, and 6 bases stayed unmatched. The CDR3 sequence is CASSVSQGSSYEQYF. The CDR3 DNA reads as TGTGCCAGCAGCGTCTCACAGGGGTCTTCCTACGAGCAGTACTTC. The entire variable domain, with the rest obtained from reference TRBV9 and TRBJ2-7, is as follows: DSGVTQTPKHLITATGQRVTLRCSPRSGDLSVYWYQQSLDQGLQFLIQYYNGEERAKGNILERFSAQQFPDLHSELNLSSLELGDSALYFCASSVSQGSSYEQYFGPGTRLTVT.

V usage is TRBV5-6 and J usage is TRBJ2-1; D unclear. CDR3 size: 13 residues. V was clipped by 1 base and J by 8 bases, with 10 bases between them. Looked up from germline, CDR1 is SGHDT and CDR2 is YYEEEE. The CDR3 spells CASSLNMGHEQFF. The CDR3 coding sequence is TGTGCCAGCAGCTTGAACATGGGCCATGAGCAGTTCTTC.

This clone was seen more than once but under ten times. The chain is built from TRBV19 and TRBJ2-2, with 11 positions matching TRBD2. This CDR3 is 14 amino acids long. Trimming at V came to 5 bases and at J to 5 bases, leaving 1 base not matched to a gene. CDR1 and CDR2 from the germline V gene are LNHDA and SQIVND (reference sequence). CDR3 nucleotide sequence: TGTGCCAGTAGTGTAGCGGGGGGGACCGGGGAGCTGTTTTTT. Translated: CASSVAGGTGELFF.

This rearrangement joins TRBV19 to TRBJ2-7; no clear D. Trimming removed 5 bases from V and 3 bases from J, with 14 bases in between. CDR1 LNHDA and CDR2 SQIVND come from the germline V gene (reference sequence). The length of the CDR3 is 14 residues. The CDR3 nucleotides read TGTGCCAGTAGTCCTAAGAGAGAGTTCTACGAGCAGTACTTC. This translates into CASSPKREFYEQYF.

J is TRBJ1-2 and V is TRBV19; D is ambiguous. Germline V gene lookup returns CDR1 LNHDA and CDR2 SQIVND (reference sequence). Deletions cut 6 bases from V and 8 bases from J, with 16 bases between. The CDR3 has 13 residues. The CDR3, as DNA: TGTGCCAGTAGACCTGGACTTTCTTCAGGCTACACCTTC. It is translated as CASRPGLSSGYTF.

CDR3 bases: TGTGCCAGTAGTACGGGACAAGCAAGTCAAGAGACCCAGTACTTC. Translating it yields CASSTGQASQETQYF. This chain uses TRBV19 with TRBJ2-5, with a tentative D call TRBD1 (6 bases). Germline V gene lookup returns CDR1 LNHDA and CDR2 SQIVND (reference sequence). The V and J ends lost 4 bases and 2 bases respectively, with 14 bases between them. The CDR3 consists of 15 residues.

The J gene is TRBJ1-1, the V gene TRBV9; D gene unclear. The V gene's germline CDR1 is SGDLS and CDR2 YYNGEE. The CDR3 spans 16 residues. V lost 4 bases, J lost 1 base, and 17 bases lay in between. For the CDR3, the DNA is TGTGCCAGCAGCCCTCCAGGAGGTCCATGGAACACTGAAGCTTTCTTT. This translates into CASSPPGGPWNTEAFF.

V is TRBV30 and J is TRBJ1-6; weak D call: TRBD1 (5 bases). Deletions cut 3 bases from V and 7 bases from J, with 10 bases between. The CDR3 totals 13 residues. Germline CDR1 and CDR2: GTSNPN and SVGIG (reference sequence). Here the CDR3 reads CAWSRVANSPLHF. The DNA of the CDR3 is TGTGCCTGGAGCAGGGTGGCGAATTCACCCCTCCACTTT.

This clone is a singleton in its sample. The DNA of the CDR3 is TGTGCCAGCAGTTTAGCGCCCGGGACTGAAGCTTTCTTT. Translated: CASSLAPGTEAFF. The chain joins TRBV27 to TRBJ1-1; no definite D call. The CDR3 is made up of 13 amino acids. The germline gives CDR1 MNHEY, CDR2 SMNVEV (reference sequence). V lost 2 bases and J lost 5, with 9 bases in between.

The rearrangement links TRBV5-1 to TRBJ1-5, with D perhaps TRBD1 (5 bases). Germline values: CDR1 SGHRS, CDR2 YFSETQ. This CDR3 region has 18 residues. V lost 4 bases and J lost 0, with 20 bases in between. CDR3 in DNA: TGCGCCAGCAGCCTGTCCCCCAGGGAGGGCCATAGCAATCAGCCCCAGCATTTT. It encodes CASSLSPREGHSNQPQHF.

The rearrangement joins TRBV15 to TRBJ2-1; possibly TRBD1 for D (6 bases). CDR1 LNHNV and CDR2 YYDKDF come from the germline V gene (reference sequence). Trimming left V 5 bases short and J 8 bases short, with 10 bases between. The CDR3 loop spans 12 amino acids. DNA of the CDR3: TGTGCCACCAGCCCCCGGACAGATGAGCAGTTCTTC. It codes for CATSPRTDEQFF.

Here the CDR3 reads CAIRATSGVYQETQYF. The DNA of the CDR3 is TGTGCCATCAGGGCCACTAGCGGAGTGTACCAAGAGACCCAGTACTTC. V is TRBV10-3 and J is TRBJ2-5, with 8 bases that match TRBD2. This CDR3 comprises 16 residues. V dropped 6 bases and J dropped 0; count of bases not matched to a gene: 9. Germline V gives CDR1 ENHRY, CDR2 SYGVKD.

The chain carries TRBV30 and TRBJ2-7, with TRBD2 matching 15 bases. J gave up 4 bases and V 3 bases, and 1 base lay outside the gene matches. Germline V gene sequence: CDR1 GTSNPN, CDR2 SVGIG (reference sequence). This CDR3 spans 14 amino acids. The CDR3 loop reads CAWRGLAGGYEQYF. Written as DNA, the CDR3 is TGTGCCTGGAGGGGACTAGCGGGAGGATACGAGCAGTACTTC. Variable domain in full (rest from reference TRBV30 and TRBJ2-7): SQTIHQWPATLVQPVGSPLSLECTVEGTSNPNLYWYRQAAGRGLQLLFYSVGIGQISSEVPQNLSASRPQDRQFILSSKKLLLSDSGFYLCAWRGLAGGYEQYFGPGTRLTVT.

The rearrangement uses TRBV21-1 and TRBJ1-2; the table's D call TRBD1 went unverified against the DNA. TRBV21-1 is an annotated pseudogene. This CDR3 comprises 14 residues. The CDR3: CASSMPGGRYGYTF. In DNA form, the CDR3 reads TGTGCCAGCAGCATGCCAGGGGGGAGGTATGGCTACACCTTC.